Below are 20 T cell receptor beta chains sequenced from a single sample in a study of human T cells and chemical hapten exposure. TCRdb re-analysed the RACE reads in MiXCR, keeping a single row per CDR3 protein. There are around 70,000 distinct CDR3 sequences in the sample; about 6% occur only once, and 3.4% lies in the top ten. Time point noted: healthy volunteer bleed at 6 weeks. It was from unfractionated whole blood that total RNA was extracted. Sequenced: whole blood. These receptors were obtained from a female donor in good health. Some clones in this sample may be carry-over from other donors' samples.

The table lists this clonotype with many counts. This sequence joins TRBV2 and TRBJ2-7; D uncertain. The CDR3 runs to 16 residues. The V and J ends lost 2 bases and 0 bases respectively, with 14 bases between them. Germline V gene sequence: CDR1 SNHLY, CDR2 FYNNEI. The CDR3 is CASSEMGYLSSYEQYF. CDR3 nucleotide sequence: TGTGCCAGCAGTGAAATGGGCTACCTCAGCTCCTACGAGCAGTACTTC.

This clonotype appeared many times. The chain is built from TRBV2 and TRBJ2-3; D gene unclear. V lost 8 bases and J 6 bases, leaving 6 bases between the germline ends. There are 10 residues in the CDR3. Germline V CDR1 and CDR2: SNHLY, FYNNEI. CDR3 DNA sequence: TGTGCCAGCGTTGGGGATACGCAGTATTTT. Translating it yields CASVGDTQYF.

This clonotype was recorded at least ten times. V and J are TRBV5-1 and TRBJ1-5; D not certain. V was shortened by 0 bases and J by 3 bases, with 4 bases between the two germline ends. This CDR3 is built from 13 residues. Germline V lookup: CDR1 SGHRS, CDR2 YFSETQ. CDR3 protein: CASSLGVNQPQHF. For the CDR3, the DNA is TGCGCCAGCAGCTTGGGGGTCAATCAGCCCCAGCATTTT.

This clonotype occurred many times. This rearrangement joins TRBV15 to TRBJ2-3, with 9 bases matching TRBD1. This CDR3 comprises 16 residues. Germline lookup yields CDR1 LNHNV and CDR2 YYDKDF (reference sequence). Unmatched junction bases numbered 5, after V lost 2 bases and J lost 2 bases. The CDR3 sequence is CATSRLGQGNTDTQYF. The CDR3 bases are TGTGCCACCAGCAGACTGGGACAGGGCAACACAGATACGCAGTATTTT.

This clonotype was recorded many times. The chain combines TRBV25-1 with TRBJ2-7, with D uncertain. The germline gives CDR1 MGHDK, CDR2 SYGVNS. The CDR3 contains 11 residues. Trimming stripped 9 bases from V and 2 bases from J, with 8 bases between. Here the CDR3 reads CASLGTYEQYF. The CDR3 nucleotides read TGTGCCAGTCTAGGGACCTACGAGCAGTACTTC.

The V call is TRBV29-1, the J call TRBJ1-5; 9 nucleotides line up with TRBD1. The V segment lost 7 bases and the J segment 8 bases; nucleotides outside the gene matches: 6. The CDR3 runs 12 residues. Per germline, CDR1 SQVTM and CDR2 ANQGSEA. The CDR3 region has the DNA TGCAGCGCTGCGGGACAGGGCAAGCCCCAGCATTTT. As protein: CSAAGQGKPQHF.

The gene calls are TRBV28 and TRBJ2-7; D uncertain. Trimming took off 3 bases at V and 5 bases at J, with 8 bases between the two ends. In germline, CDR1 is MDHEN, CDR2 SYDVKM. This CDR3 contains 12 residues. For the CDR3, the DNA is TGTGCCAGCAGTTTCGGTCCAGACGAGCAGTACTTC. Encoded protein: CASSFGPDEQYF.

The gene calls are TRBV6-5 and TRBJ2-3, with 12 bases matching TRBD2. The germline V gene has CDR1 MNHEY and CDR2 SVGAGI. This CDR3 region has 16 residues. The junction had 6 bases not matched to a gene; V was cut back by 5 bases and J by 3 bases. CDR3 region: CASSKLAGGGTDTQYF. CDR3 nucleotides: TGTGCCAGCAGTAAACTAGCGGGAGGAGGTACAGATACGCAGTATTTT.

The CDR3 DNA reads TGTGCCAGCAGCCCGCGGACTAGCGGGAGAAGATCCGATGAGCAGTTCTTC. This encodes CASSPRTSGRRSDEQFF. The V and J genes are TRBV7-9 and TRBJ2-1; TRBD2 aligns across 13 bases. CDR1 is SEHNR and CDR2 is FQNEAQ in the germline V gene (reference sequence). The V segment lost 5 bases and the J segment 8 bases; nucleotides outside the gene matches: 12. This CDR3 is 17 amino acids long.

This clonotype appeared a few times. This chain connects TRBV6-6 to TRBJ2-2, with 8 positions matching TRBD1. CDR1 MNHNY and CDR2 SVGAGI come from the germline V gene (reference sequence). With V trimmed by 8 bases and J by 5 bases, 7 bases remained unmatched. The CDR3 sequence is 14 residues long. CDR3 loop: CASAGQGQTGELFF. CDR3 nucleotide sequence: TGTGCCAGCGCCGGACAGGGACAGACCGGGGAGCTGTTTTTT.

V is TRBV12-3 or TRBV12-4 and J is TRBJ2-3; D perhaps matches TRBD2 (5 bases). The CDR3 is 15 amino acids. Trimming cost V 4 bases and J 2 bases, with 13 bases left between them. CDR3 sequence: CASSSSGAYTDTQYF. CDR3 nucleotide sequence: TGTGCCAGCAGTTCGAGCGGAGCCTACACAGATACGCAGTATTTT.

This clonotype was counted many times. The chain combines TRBV2 with TRBJ2-3; no firm D call. Germline V CDR1 and CDR2: SNHLY, FYNNEI. V lost 6 bases and J 3 bases, leaving 4 bases between the germline ends. There are 11 residues in the CDR3. CDR3 in amino acids: CASSQTDTQYF. The DNA for the CDR3 is TGTGCCAGCAGCCAAACAGATACGCAGTATTTT. Drawing the rest from reference TRBV2 and TRBJ2-3, the complete variable domain is EPEVTQTPSHQVTQMGQEVILRCVPISNHLYFYWYRQILGQKVEFLVSFYNNEISEKSEIFDDQFSVERPDGSNFTLKIRSTKLEDSAMYFCASSQTDTQYFGPGTRLTVL.

The chain links TRBV20-1 to TRBJ1-5; D ambiguous. Germline V gene sequence: CDR1 DFQATT, CDR2 SNEGSKA (reference sequence). CDR3 size: 12 residues. Trimming pared 4 bases from V and 2 bases from J, leaving 6 bases between. In DNA form, the CDR3 reads TGCAGTGCTATTCGGGGCAATCAGCCCCAGCATTTT. It codes for CSAIRGNQPQHF.

This clonotype was detected many times. The V and J genes are TRBV20-1 and TRBJ2-1; possible D gene TRBD2, 6 bases. Germline V gene data show CDR1 as DFQATT and CDR2 as SNEGSKA (reference sequence). V dropped 3 bases and J dropped 0 bases, with 12 bases sitting between them. CDR3 length: 15 residues. DNA of the CDR3: TGCAGTGCTAGGCGGTGGGGGGACTCCTACAATGAGCAGTTCTTC. Translated: CSARRWGDSYNEQFF.

This clonotype was observed a few times. The chain couples TRBV10-3 to TRBJ2-7; D perhaps matches TRBD2 (6 bases). V gave up 2 bases and J gave up 2 bases, with 16 bases separating them. The CDR3 is made up of 16 amino acids. Germline CDR1 is ENHRY and CDR2 is SYGVKD. The CDR3 DNA follows: TGTGCCATCAGTGAGACCCGGGACTGGGCCACCTACGAGCAGTACTTC. Its protein product is CAISETRDWATYEQYF.

The sample holds a few counts of this clonotype. The rearrangement links TRBV11-3 to TRBJ2-4; a possible D gene is TRBD2 (5 bases). The CDR3 sequence is 15 residues long. The germline V gene has CDR1 SGHNT and CDR2 YENEEA. V gave up 3 bases and J gave up 0 bases, with 9 bases separating them. CDR3: CASSFSGVAKNIQYF. The CDR3 DNA reads TGTGCCAGCAGCTTTTCCGGGGTAGCCAAAAACATTCAGTACTTC.

The table lists this clonotype with many counts. The J gene is TRBJ2-3, the V gene TRBV7-2; 12 bases line up with TRBD2. V trimming: 2 bases; J trimming: 4 bases; junction bases outside the gene matches: 1. CDR1 and CDR2 from the germline V gene are SGHTA and FQGNSA. This CDR3 has 15 amino acids. The CDR3 sequence is CASSLSSGRADTQYF. CDR3 in DNA: TGTGCCAGCAGCTTATCTAGCGGGAGGGCAGATACGCAGTATTTT.

For this clonotype: Since a much larger clone is just one base distant, this may be a read error. This rearrangement joins TRBV2 to TRBJ2-5, with 9 bases that match TRBD1. CDR1 is SNHLY and CDR2 is FYNNEI in the germline V gene. The CDR3 sequence is 15 residues long. Here the CDR3 DNA reads TGTCCCAGCAGTGTAGGGACAGGGCAACAAGAGACCCAGTACTTC. Its translation is CPSSVGTGQQETQYF.

This clonotype was seen repeatedly, ten times or more. The chain uses TRBV5-8 and TRBJ2-5; D may be TRBD1 (6 bases). Germline values: CDR1 SGHTS, CDR2 YDEGEE. V shed 1 base and J shed 9 bases, with 16 bases lying between them. The CDR3 extends over 14 amino acids. CDR3 DNA sequence: TGTGCCAGCAGCTTGTTCGGGACACGGTCGGCCCAGTACTTC. As protein: CASSLFGTRSAQYF. Full variable domain (rest looked up from reference TRBV5-8 and TRBJ2-5): EAGVTQSPTHLIKTRGQQATLRCSPISGHTSVYWYQQALGLGLQFLLWYDEGEERNRGNFPPRFSGRQFPNYSSELNVNALELEDSALYLCASSLFGTRSAQYFGPGTRLLVL.

This clonotype was counted many times. The CDR3 loop is CASSTPQGSIREQYF. Here the CDR3 DNA reads TGTGCCAGCAGCACCCCACAGGGGTCGATTAGAGAGCAGTACTTC. The chain carries TRBV27 and TRBJ2-7, with 7 positions matching TRBD1. Germline values: CDR1 MNHEY, CDR2 SMNVEV (reference sequence). The CDR3 runs 15 residues. The J segment lost 7 bases and the V segment lost 6 bases, leaving 15 bases of the junction unmatched.